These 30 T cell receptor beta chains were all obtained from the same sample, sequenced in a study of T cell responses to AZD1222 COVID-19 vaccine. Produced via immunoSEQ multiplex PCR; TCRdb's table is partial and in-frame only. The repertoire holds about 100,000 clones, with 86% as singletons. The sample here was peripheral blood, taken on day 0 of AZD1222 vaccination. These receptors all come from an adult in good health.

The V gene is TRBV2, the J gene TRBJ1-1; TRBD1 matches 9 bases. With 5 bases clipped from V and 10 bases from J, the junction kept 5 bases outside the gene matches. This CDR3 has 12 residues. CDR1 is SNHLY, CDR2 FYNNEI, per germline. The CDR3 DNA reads TGTGCCAGCAGTACTCGGACAGGGGCAGCTTTCTTT. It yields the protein CASSTRTGAAFF.

CDR3 loop: CASSLTFRQGGNTIYF. In nucleotides, the CDR3 is TGTGCCAGCAGCTTAACTTTCAGACAGGGGGGAAACACCATATATTTT. The chain is built from TRBV11-2 and TRBJ1-3, with TRBD1 matching 8 bases. The V and J ends lost 2 bases and 4 bases, in that order; junction bases with no gene match: 7. The V gene's germline CDR1 is SGHAT and CDR2 FQNNGV. CDR3 length: 16 residues.

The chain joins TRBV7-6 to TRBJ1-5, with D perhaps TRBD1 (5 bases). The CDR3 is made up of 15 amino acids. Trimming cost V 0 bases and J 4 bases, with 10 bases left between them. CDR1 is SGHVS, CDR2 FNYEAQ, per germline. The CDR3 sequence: CASSLAGGRNQPQHF. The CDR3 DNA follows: TGTGCCAGCAGCTTAGCGGGGGGAAGGAATCAGCCCCAGCATTTT.

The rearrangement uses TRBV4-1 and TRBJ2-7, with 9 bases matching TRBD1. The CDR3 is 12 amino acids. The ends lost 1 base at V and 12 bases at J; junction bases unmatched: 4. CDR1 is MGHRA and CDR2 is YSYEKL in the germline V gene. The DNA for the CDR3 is TGCGCCAGCAGCCAAGGACAGGGGGTGACGTACTTC. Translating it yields CASSQGQGVTYF.

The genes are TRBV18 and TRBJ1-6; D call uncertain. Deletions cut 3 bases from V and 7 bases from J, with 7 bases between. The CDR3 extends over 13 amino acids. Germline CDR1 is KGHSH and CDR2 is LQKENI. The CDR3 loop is CASSPTINSPLHF. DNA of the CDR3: TGTGCCAGCTCACCTACTATAAATTCACCCCTCCACTTT.

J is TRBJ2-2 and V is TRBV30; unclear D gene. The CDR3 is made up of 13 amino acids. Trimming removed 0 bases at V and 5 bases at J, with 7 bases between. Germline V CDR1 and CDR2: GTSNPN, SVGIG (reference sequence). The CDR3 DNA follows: TGTGCCTGGAGTGTACCCGGGACCGGGGAGCTGTTTTTT. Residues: CAWSVPGTGELFF.

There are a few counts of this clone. The CDR3 here is CSVGTGGTEAFF. The CDR3 DNA follows: TGCAGCGTGGGTACAGGGGGCACTGAAGCTTTCTTT. V and J are TRBV29-1 and TRBJ1-1; 8 bases match TRBD1. This CDR3 comprises 12 residues. The germline CDR1 and CDR2 sequences are SQVTM and ANQGSEA. V lost 6 bases and J lost 4; bases outside the gene matches: 4.

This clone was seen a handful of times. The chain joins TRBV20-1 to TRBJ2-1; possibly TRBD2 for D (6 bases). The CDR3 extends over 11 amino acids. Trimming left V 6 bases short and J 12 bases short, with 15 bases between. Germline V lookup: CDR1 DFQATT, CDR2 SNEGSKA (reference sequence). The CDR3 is CSAPRGDGQFF. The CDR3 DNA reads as TGCAGTGCGCCCCGCGGGGATGGGCAGTTCTTC.

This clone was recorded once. CDR3 sequence: CATSRDHGSAFF. CDR3 DNA: TGTGCCACCAGCAGAGACCACGGTTCGGCTTTCTTT. The chain is built from TRBV15 and TRBJ1-1; no clear D gene. CDR1 is LNHNV and CDR2 is YYDKDF in the germline V gene (reference sequence). This CDR3 has 12 residues. The ends were cut back, 0 bases at V and 11 bases at J, with 10 bases in the middle.

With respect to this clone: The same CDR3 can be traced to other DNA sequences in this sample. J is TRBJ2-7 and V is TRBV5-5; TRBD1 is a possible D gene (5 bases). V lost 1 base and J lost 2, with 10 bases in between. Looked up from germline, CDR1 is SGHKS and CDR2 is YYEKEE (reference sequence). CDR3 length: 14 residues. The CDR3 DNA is TGTGCCAGCAGCTTGTTACGGACAACCTACGAGCAGTACTTC. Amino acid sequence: CASSLLRTTYEQYF.

The CDR3 region has the DNA TGTGCCAGTAGTCCGGGCATTGGTAGCAATCAGCCCCAGCATTTT. The encoded protein is CASSPGIGSNQPQHF. The rearrangement uses TRBV19 and TRBJ1-5; D gene ambiguous. The germline V and J ends were trimmed by 5 bases and 0 bases, with 11 bases remaining between them. This CDR3 has 15 amino acids. Germline CDR1 LNHDA, CDR2 SQIVND (reference sequence).

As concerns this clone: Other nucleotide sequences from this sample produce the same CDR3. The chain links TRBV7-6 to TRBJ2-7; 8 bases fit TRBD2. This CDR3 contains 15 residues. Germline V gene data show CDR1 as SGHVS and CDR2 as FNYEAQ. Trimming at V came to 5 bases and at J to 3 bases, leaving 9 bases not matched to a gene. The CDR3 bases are TGTGCCAGCAGCCCTAGGCTAGCGGGCAGCTACGAGCAGTACTTC. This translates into CASSPRLAGSYEQYF.

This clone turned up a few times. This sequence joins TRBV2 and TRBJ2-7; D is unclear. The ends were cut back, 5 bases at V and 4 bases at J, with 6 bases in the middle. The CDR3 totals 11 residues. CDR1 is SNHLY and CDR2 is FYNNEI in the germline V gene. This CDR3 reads CASSSEYEQYF. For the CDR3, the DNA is TGTGCCAGCAGTTCAGAGTACGAGCAGTACTTC.

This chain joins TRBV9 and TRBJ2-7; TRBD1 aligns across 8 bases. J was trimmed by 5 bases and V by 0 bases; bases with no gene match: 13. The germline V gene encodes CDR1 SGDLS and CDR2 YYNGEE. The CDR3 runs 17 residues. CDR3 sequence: CASSVGDSGGELDEQYF. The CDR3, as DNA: TGTGCCAGCAGCGTAGGCGATTCAGGGGGCGAGCTTGACGAGCAGTACTTC.

The CDR3 DNA is TGTGCCAGCAGCTTGGGTTTGAGCCAAGAGACCCAGTACTTC. This translates into CASSLGLSQETQYF. This sequence joins TRBV5-8 and TRBJ2-5; no clear D. The CDR3 has 14 amino acids. The germline CDR1 and CDR2 sequences are SGHTS and YDEGEE. V was cut by 0 bases and J by 1 base, with 7 bases left in between.

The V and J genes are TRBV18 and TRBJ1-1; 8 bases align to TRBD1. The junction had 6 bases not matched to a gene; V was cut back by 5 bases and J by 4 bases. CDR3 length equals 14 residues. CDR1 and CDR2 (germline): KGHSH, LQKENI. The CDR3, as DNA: TGTGCCAGCTCAAACCAGGGGGCTGCCACTGAAGCTTTCTTT. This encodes CASSNQGAATEAFF.

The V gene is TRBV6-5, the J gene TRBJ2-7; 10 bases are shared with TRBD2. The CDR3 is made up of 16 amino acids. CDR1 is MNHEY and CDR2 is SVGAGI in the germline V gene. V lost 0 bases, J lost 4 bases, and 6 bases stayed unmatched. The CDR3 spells CASSYSRLAGVYEQYF. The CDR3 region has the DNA TGTGCCAGCAGTTACTCTAGGCTAGCGGGAGTTTACGAGCAGTACTTC.

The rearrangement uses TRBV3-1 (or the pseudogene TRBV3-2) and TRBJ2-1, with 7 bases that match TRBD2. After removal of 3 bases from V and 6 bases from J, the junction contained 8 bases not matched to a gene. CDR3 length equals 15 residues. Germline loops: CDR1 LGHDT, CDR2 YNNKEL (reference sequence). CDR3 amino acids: CASSQSGGGINEQFF. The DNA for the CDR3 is TGTGCCAGCAGCCAGTCGGGCGGGGGTATCAATGAGCAGTTCTTC.

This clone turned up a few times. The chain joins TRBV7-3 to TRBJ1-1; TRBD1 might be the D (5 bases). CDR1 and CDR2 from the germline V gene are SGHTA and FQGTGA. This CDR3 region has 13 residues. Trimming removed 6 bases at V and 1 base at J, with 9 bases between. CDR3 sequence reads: CASREDRNTEAFF. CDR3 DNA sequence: TGTGCCAGCAGGGAAGACAGGAACACTGAAGCTTTCTTT.

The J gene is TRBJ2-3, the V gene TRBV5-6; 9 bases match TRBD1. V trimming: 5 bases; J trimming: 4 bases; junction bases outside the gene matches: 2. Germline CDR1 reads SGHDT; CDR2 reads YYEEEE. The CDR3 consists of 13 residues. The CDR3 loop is CASRGQGSDTQYF. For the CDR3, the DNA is TGTGCCAGCAGAGGACAGGGGTCAGATACGCAGTATTTT. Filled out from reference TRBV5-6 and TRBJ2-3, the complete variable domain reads DAGVTQSPTHLIKTRGQQVTLRCSPKSGHDTVSWYQQALGQGPQFIFQYYEEEERQRGNFPDRFSGHQFPNYSSELNVNALLLGDSALYLCASRGQGSDTQYFGPGTRLTVL.

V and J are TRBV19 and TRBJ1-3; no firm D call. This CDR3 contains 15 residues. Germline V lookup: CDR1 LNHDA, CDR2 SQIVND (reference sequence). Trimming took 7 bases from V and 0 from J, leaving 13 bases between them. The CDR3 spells CASTAVGNSGNTIYF. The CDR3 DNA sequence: TGTGCCAGTACCGCAGTGGGGAACTCTGGAAACACCATATATTTT.

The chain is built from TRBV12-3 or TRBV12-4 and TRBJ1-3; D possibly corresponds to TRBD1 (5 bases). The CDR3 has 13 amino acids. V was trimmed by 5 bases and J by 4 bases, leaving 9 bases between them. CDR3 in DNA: TGTGCCAGCAGTCGGGACCTCGGAAACACCATATATTTT. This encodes CASSRDLGNTIYF.

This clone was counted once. The CDR3 region has the DNA TGTGCCAGCAGCCAAAAGATGAACACTGAAGCTTTCTTT. This encodes CASSQKMNTEAFF. The chain couples TRBV14 to TRBJ1-1; no reliable D call. The CDR3 runs 13 residues. The germline V and J ends were trimmed by 2 bases and 0 bases, with 4 bases remaining between them. Germline CDR1 and CDR2: SGHDN and FVKESK.

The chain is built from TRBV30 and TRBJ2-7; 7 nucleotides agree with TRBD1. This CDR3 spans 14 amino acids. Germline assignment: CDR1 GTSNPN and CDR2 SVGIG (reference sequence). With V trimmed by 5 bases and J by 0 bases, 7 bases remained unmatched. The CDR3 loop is CAWGQAPTSYEQYF. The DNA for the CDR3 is TGTGCCTGGGGACAGGCCCCGACCTCCTACGAGCAGTACTTC. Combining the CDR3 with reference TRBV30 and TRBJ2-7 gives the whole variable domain SQTIHQWPATLVQPVGSPLSLECTVEGTSNPNLYWYRQAAGRGLQLLFYSVGIGQISSEVPQNLSASRPQDRQFILSSKKLLLSDSGFYLCAWGQAPTSYEQYFGPGTRLTVT.

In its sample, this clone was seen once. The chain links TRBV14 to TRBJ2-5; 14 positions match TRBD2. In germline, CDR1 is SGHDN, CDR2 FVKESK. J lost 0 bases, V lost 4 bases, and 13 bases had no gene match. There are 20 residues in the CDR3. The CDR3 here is CASSRGLAGGHNLYQETQYF. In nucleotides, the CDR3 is TGTGCCAGCAGCCGAGGACTAGCGGGAGGCCACAACCTCTACCAAGAGACCCAGTACTTC.

The chain's CDR3 is CATGFGISGNTIYF. CDR3 coding DNA: TGTGCCACCGGCTTCGGGATCTCTGGAAACACCATATATTTT. The gene calls are TRBV24-1 and TRBJ1-3; the D is unclear. Germline V gene sequence: CDR1 KGHDR, CDR2 SFDVKD. The V end lost 9 bases, the J end lost 0 bases, and 11 bases lay between the germline ends. This CDR3 region has 14 residues.

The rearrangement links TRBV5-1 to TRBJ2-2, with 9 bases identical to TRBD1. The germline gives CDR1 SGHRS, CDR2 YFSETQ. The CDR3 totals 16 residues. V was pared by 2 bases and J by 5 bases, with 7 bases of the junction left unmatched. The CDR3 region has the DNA TGCGCCAGCAGCTTTGTCCAGACAGGGGGAACCGGGGAGCTGTTTTTT. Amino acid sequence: CASSFVQTGGTGELFF. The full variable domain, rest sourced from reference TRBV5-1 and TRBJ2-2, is KAGVTQTPRYLIKTRGQQVTLSCSPISGHRSVSWYQQTPGQGLQFLFEYFSETQRNKGNFPGRFSGRQFSNSRSEMNVSTLELGDSALYLCASSFVQTGGTGELFFGEGSRLTVL.

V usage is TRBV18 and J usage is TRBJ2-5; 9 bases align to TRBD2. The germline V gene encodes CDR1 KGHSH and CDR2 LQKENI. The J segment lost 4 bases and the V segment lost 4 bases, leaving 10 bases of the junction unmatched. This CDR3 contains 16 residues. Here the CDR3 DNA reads TGTGCCAGCTCACGCTCGGCAGCGGGAGGCTTAGAGACCCAGTACTTC. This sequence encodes CASSRSAAGGLETQYF.

The CDR3 sequence: CASSLGFGGQIYEQYF. DNA for the CDR3: TGCGCCAGCAGCTTGGGGTTTGGGGGACAGATCTACGAGCAGTACTTC. The chain joins TRBV5-1 to TRBJ2-7; 7 bases are shared with TRBD1. V lost 0 bases to trimming and J lost 3 bases; unmatched junction nucleotides: 9. The germline V gene encodes CDR1 SGHRS and CDR2 YFSETQ. The CDR3 covers 16 residues.

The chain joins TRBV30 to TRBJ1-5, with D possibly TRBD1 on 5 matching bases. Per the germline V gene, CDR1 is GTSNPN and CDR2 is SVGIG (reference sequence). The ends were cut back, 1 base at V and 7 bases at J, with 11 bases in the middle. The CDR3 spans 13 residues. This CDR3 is CAWSGGGRQPQHF. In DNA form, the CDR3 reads TGTGCCTGGAGTGGGGGGGGACGGCAGCCCCAGCATTTT.